A selection of T cell receptor beta chains follows, all from one sample in a study of T-cell reconstitution after alpha-beta-depleted transplantation in children. Each CDR3 protein gets one entry after TCRdb re-called the PCR reads with MiXCR. The sample carries 330,000 or so distinct CDR3 sequences, around 9.1% recorded once. The sequencing used PBMCs, collected before TCRalphabeta/CD19-depleted stem cell transplant. These receptors came from a boy in the first two years of life with acute myeloid leukemia, due to receive a stem cell transplant. Both conserved end residues are part of each CDR3. The D gene is left open where the match is weak. Clone size is not always given. Where it is, it says once, few, many or a class for expanded clones.

d_call	v_call	j_call	clone_size	cdr3_nt	cdr3_aa
TRBD1	TRBV30	TRBJ2-1	few	TGTGCCTGGCGCGCCGGACAGGGGTTTGGTGAGCAGTTCTTC	CAWRAGQGFGEQFF
.	TRBV11-2	TRBJ2-2	.	TGTGCCAGCAGCTTAGATCGGCTAGTCGCCGGGGAGCTGTTTTTT	CASSLDRLVAGELFF
.	TRBV18	TRBJ1-4	many	TGTGCCAGCTCACCACAGGCCAGACAGAGGAATGAAAAACTGTTTTTT	CASSPQARQRNEKLFF
TRBD2	TRBV7-8	TRBJ2-7	many	TGTGCCAGCAGCTTCCTGGGGGGACTAGCGGGGCCCTACGAGCAGTACTTC	CASSFLGGLAGPYEQYF
TRBD1	TRBV29-1	TRBJ1-1	many	TGCAGCGTTGGGGGGACAGGTACCTCTAACACTGAAGCTTTCTTT	CSVGGTGTSNTEAFF
TRBD1	TRBV4-3	TRBJ1-1	many	TGCGCCAGCAGACCTTTTCCGGGACAGGGTTTAGCGAACACTGAAGCTTTCTTT	CASRPFPGQGLANTEAFF
.	TRBV19	TRBJ2-1	few	TGTGCCAGTAGTATAATGGCTTACAATGAGCAGTTCTTC	CASSIMAYNEQFF
TRBD2	TRBV5-1	TRBJ2-1	many	TGCGCCAGCAGCTTAGGGACTAGCGGGAGAGTGGGTGAGCAGTTCTTC	CASSLGTSGRVGEQFF
TRBD2	TRBV11-3	TRBJ2-1	.	TGTGCCAGCAGCTACGGGACTAGCGCATACAATGAGCAGTTCTTC	CASSYGTSAYNEQFF
.	TRBV7-9	TRBJ2-7	many	TGTGCCAGCAGCTGGGGATCCTACGAGCAGTACTTC	CASSWGSYEQYF
TRBD2	TRBV7-3	TRBJ2-1	many	TGTGCCAGCAGCTGGCGACTAGCGGGGGCCGATGAGCAGTTCTTC	CASSWRLAGADEQFF
.	TRBV29-1	TRBJ2-5	many	TGCAGCGGCGGACTACCAAAAGAGACCCAGTACTTC	CSGGLPKETQYF
.	TRBV29-1	TRBJ1-6	many	TGCATCTCCAACCTGGAGGGCTTTCGGAATAATTCACCCCTCCACTTT	CISNLEGFRNNSPLHF
TRBD1	TRBV5-1	TRBJ2-3	.	TGCGCCAGCAGCTCCGGACAGGGCCGCACAGATACGCAGTATTTT	CASSSGQGRTDTQYF
.	TRBV5-1	TRBJ2-5	many	TGCGCCAGCAGCTTTCCTCTCCAAGAGACCCAGTACTTC	CASSFPLQETQYF
.	TRBV2	TRBJ2-1	many	TGTGCCAGCAGTGAAGCGTGGGGGGGCCGGAATGAGCAGTTCTTC	CASSEAWGGRNEQFF
.	TRBV6-5	TRBJ2-7	many	TGTGCCAGCAGTTACCGCGGGCGGTTCGAGCAGTACTTC	CASSYRGRFEQYF
.	TRBV4-2	TRBJ2-1	.	TGTGCCAGCAGCACCCGGGACATCCGCTACAATGAGCAGTTCTTC	CASSTRDIRYNEQFF
.	TRBV4-3	TRBJ2-7	few	TGCGCCAGCAGCCAAATGGACAGACCCTACGAGCAGTACTTC	CASSQMDRPYEQYF
TRBD1	TRBV4-3	TRBJ1-1	many	TGCGCCAGCAGCCAAGATCTTGGGACAGGGGCCTCAGCTTTCTTT	CASSQDLGTGASAFF
.	TRBV7-2	TRBJ1-2	.	TGTGCCAGCAACCGTAGGGACGGAATCTATGGCTACACCTTC	CASNRRDGIYGYTF
.	TRBV27	TRBJ1-5	.	TGTGCCAGCAGTTTAGGTGGGGGCTACAATCAGCCCCAGCATTTT	CASSLGGGYNQPQHF
TRBD1	TRBV20-1	TRBJ2-3	few	TGCAGTGTTACAGGACAGGGAGGCCCAGATACGCAGTATTTT	CSVTGQGGPDTQYF
TRBD1	TRBV4-3	TRBJ2-4	many	TGCGCCAGCAGCCAAGGTCGGCAGGGGGCTTTAAGGAACATTCAGTACTTC	CASSQGRQGALRNIQYF
.	TRBV20-1	TRBJ1-3	.	TGCAGTGCTAGCAAGGGGAACACCATATATTTT	CSASKGNTIYF
.	TRBV20-1	TRBJ1-1	.	TGCAGTGCTATCCCCGGGCAGGGGCATTTGAACACTGAAGCTTTCTTT	CSAIPGQGHLNTEAFF
.	TRBV9	TRBJ2-1	.	TGTGCCAGCAGCGGAGGGACCGTCTACAATGAGCCGTTCTTC	CASSGGTVYNEPFF
TRBD2	TRBV9	TRBJ2-1	many	TGTGCCAGCAGCTCTAGCGGGAGAGGGTACAATGAGCAGTTCTTC	CASSSSGRGYNEQFF
.	TRBV4-2	TRBJ2-7	many	TGTGCCAGCAGCCAAGATGGGCGAGTTAAAAACGAGCAGTACTTC	CASSQDGRVKNEQYF
.	TRBV7-3	TRBJ2-3	few	TGTGCCAGCAGCTTCGGGGGCCTTCCCACAGATACGCAGTATTTT	CASSFGGLPTDTQYF
TRBD1	TRBV7-2	TRBJ1-6	many	TGTGCCAGCAGCCCCGAAAGGACAGGCTCACCCCTCCACTTT	CASSPERTGSPLHF
.	TRBV4-3	TRBJ1-2	many	TGCGCCAGCAGCCAAGTGCCCGGGCCCCTGGGGTATGGCTACACCTTC	CASSQVPGPLGYGYTF
.	TRBV3-1	TRBJ1-2	.	TGTGCCAGCAGCTCTCCAATGGGGTTACCCACCTTC	CASSSPMGLPTF
TRBD1	TRBV6-2/TRBV6-3	TRBJ2-1	many	TGTGCCAGCTTGTCGGGACAGGGCGCGTCCTCATCCTACAATGAGCAGTTCTTC	CASLSGQGASSSYNEQFF
TRBD1	TRBV20-1	TRBJ2-7	many	TGCAGTGCTAGAGCGGGGGACAGGGTCTACGAGCAGTACTTC	CSARAGDRVYEQYF
TRBD1	TRBV12-3/TRBV12-4	TRBJ2-1	many	TGTGCCAGCAGAGGACAGGGGAGGTACAATGAGCAGTTCTTC	CASRGQGRYNEQFF
TRBD1	TRBV20-1	TRBJ2-3	many	TGCAGTGCTGTACCGGACAGGGGAGCAGATACGCAGTATTTT	CSAVPDRGADTQYF
.	TRBV7-8	TRBJ2-7	many	TGTGCCAGCAGTGGAGGGATCATCTACGAGCAGTACTTC	CASSGGIIYEQYF
.	TRBV6-5	TRBJ1-1	many	TGTGCCAGCAGCCGCTGGGGGGACACTGAAGCTTTC	CASSRWGDTEAF
.	TRBV4-2	TRBJ1-5	.	TGTGCCAGCAGCCAAGATCTCCGGCCAGAGAGCAATCAGCCCCAGCATTTT	CASSQDLRPESNQPQHF
.	TRBV20-1	TRBJ2-3	many	TGCAGTGCTAGAGATCCTCGGGGCGATACGCAGTATTTT	CSARDPRGDTQYF
.	TRBV9	TRBJ2-5	many	TGTGCCAGCAGTTTCGGTCTGTACCAAGAGACCCAGTACTTC	CASSFGLYQETQYF
.	TRBV18	TRBJ1-1	few	TGTGCCAGCTCACGTATTTGGGCAGGCATGAACACTGAAGCTTTCTTT	CASSRIWAGMNTEAFF
.	TRBV4-2	TRBJ2-4	many	TGTGCCAGCAGCCAAGATAGGGGGAAGCTTCAGTACTTC	CASSQDRGKLQYF
TRBD2	TRBV28	TRBJ2-5	many	TGTGCCAGCACCCTGGGACTACTAAGCCAAGAGACCCAGTACTTC	CASTLGLLSQETQYF
TRBD2	TRBV4-2	TRBJ2-5	many	TGTGCCAGCAGCCGTAGGACGGGAGGGGGGAAAGAGACCCAGTACTTC	CASSRRTGGGKETQYF
.	TRBV29-1	TRBJ2-3	many	TGCAGCGTTCAGGCCTGGGCGGGACTTTGGGATACGCAGTATTTT	CSVQAWAGLWDTQYF
.	TRBV10-3	TRBJ1-1	many	TGTGCCATCACAGAGACTGGGGACACTGAAGCTTTCTTT	CAITETGDTEAFF
.	TRBV6-1	TRBJ2-2	.	TGTGCCAGCAACAGGGTGGGGGTCACCGGGGAGCTGTTTTTT	CASNRVGVTGELFF
.	TRBV29-1	TRBJ2-7	many	TGCAGCGTTGAAGAGTGGAGTAGCGGCTCCTACGAGCAGTACTTC	CSVEEWSSGSYEQYF